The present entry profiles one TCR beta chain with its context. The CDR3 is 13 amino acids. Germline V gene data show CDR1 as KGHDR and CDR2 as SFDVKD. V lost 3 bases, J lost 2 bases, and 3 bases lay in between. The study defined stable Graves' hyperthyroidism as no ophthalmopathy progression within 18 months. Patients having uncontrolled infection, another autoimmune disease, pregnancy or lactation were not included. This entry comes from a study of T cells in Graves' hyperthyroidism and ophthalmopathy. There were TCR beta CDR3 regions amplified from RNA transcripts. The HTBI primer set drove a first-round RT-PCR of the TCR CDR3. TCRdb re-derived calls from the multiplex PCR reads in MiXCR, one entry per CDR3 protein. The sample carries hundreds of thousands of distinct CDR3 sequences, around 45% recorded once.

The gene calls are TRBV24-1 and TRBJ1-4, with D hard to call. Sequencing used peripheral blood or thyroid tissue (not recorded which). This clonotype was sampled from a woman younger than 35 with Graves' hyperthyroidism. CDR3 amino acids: CATSDATNEKLFF. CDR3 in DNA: TGTGCCACCAGTGATGCGACTAATGAAAAACTGTTTTTT.